The clone carrying this T cell receptor beta chain was seen more than once but under ten times. Its cognate antigen is unknown. The data belong to a study of post-analysis software for immune sequencing data. Study details: Clinical courses comprised relapsing-remitting, secondary progressive and progressive-relapsing multiple sclerosis. Points from the study as a whole: When compared against controls, multiple sclerosis patients showed significantly lower normalized Chao1 diversity. In patients, four to six TRBV segments were more frequent than in controls, with TRBV5-6, TRBV5-1 and TRBV20-1 among them.

CDR3 length: 15 amino acids. Between the trimmed V and J ends, which lost 4 bases and 5 bases, there was a span of 17 bases. Germline values: CDR1 SGHTA, CDR2 FQGNSA. Unique molecular identifiers were carried by the TCR beta cDNA libraries. Approximately 0.5 million cDNA molecules were recovered from an input of about 0.95 to 11 million T cells. Each CDR3 protein is one row after TCRdb ran MiXCR on the PCR reads. The data contain hundreds of thousands of distinct CDR3 sequences, around 53% of them singletons. The chain joins TRBV7-2 to TRBJ2-5; TRBD1 might be the D (7 bases). The receptor's source is a girl between 5 and 17 years old with multiple sclerosis. Specimen: blood. The CDR3 region is CASSSPPRGEETQYF. In nucleotides, the CDR3 is TGTGCCAGCAGCTCACCCCCCAGGGGGGAGGAGACCCAGTACTTC.